Following are 9 T cell receptor beta chains from one sample sequenced in a study of shared clonotypes between healthy human individuals. Assay: immunoSEQ multiplex PCR; the TCRdb copy retains only in-frame clones and omits some. The data show some 2,500,000 clones, around 92% seen once. The sequenced material came from naive CD4+ T cells from PBMCs. Subset of the sample: CD45RA+ positively selected. Every receptor here comes from a man younger than 30 in good health. Some clones in this sample may be carry-over from other donors' samples.

The chain has TRBV9 and TRBJ1-1, with a weak D call TRBD1 (5 bases). V was cut by 1 base and J by 4 bases, with 14 bases left in between. Germline CDR1 and CDR2: SGDLS and YYNGEE. The CDR3 spans 15 residues. CDR3 in DNA: TGTGCCAGCAGCGTACGGGTAGGGGTTACCACTGAAGCTTTCTTT. This gives the protein CASSVRVGVTTEAFF. The whole variable domain, remainder taken from reference TRBV9 and TRBJ1-1, is DSGVTQTPKHLITATGQRVTLRCSPRSGDLSVYWYQQSLDQGLQFLIQYYNGEERAKGNILERFSAQQFPDLHSELNLSSLELGDSALYFCASSVRVGVTTEAFFGQGTRLTVV.

This clone turned up a few times. The V call is TRBV5-1, the J call TRBJ1-1, with no clear D. V shed 0 bases and J shed 5 bases, with 20 bases lying between them. CDR3 size: 17 residues. Germline CDR1 is SGHRS and CDR2 is YFSETQ. The CDR3 reads CASSLVEQRGILTEAFF. The CDR3 DNA follows: TGCGCCAGCAGCTTGGTTGAGCAGCGAGGAATTTTGACTGAAGCTTTCTTT.

This clone showed up just once. The gene calls are TRBV28 and TRBJ1-2; 9 bases align to TRBD1. The CDR3 covers 16 residues. Germline V gene data show CDR1 as MDHEN and CDR2 as SYDVKM. Trimming removed 2 bases from V and 4 bases from J; junction bases left unmatched: 8. CDR3 nucleotides: TGTGCCAGCAGTTTAAACTACAGGGGGCTGAGCTATGGCTACACCTTC. It codes for CASSLNYRGLSYGYTF.

About this clone itself: Other DNA sequences in this sample translate to the same CDR3. The V gene is TRBV28, the J gene TRBJ2-1; the D gene is possibly TRBD1 (6 bases). The CDR3 runs 13 residues. V lost 3 bases and J 7 bases, leaving 10 bases between the germline ends. Germline V lookup: CDR1 MDHEN, CDR2 SYDVKM. In DNA form, the CDR3 reads TGTGCCAGCAGTTTGCCCCAGGGGAATGAGCAGTTCTTC. Encoded protein: CASSLPQGNEQFF.

The chain carries TRBV28 and TRBJ2-5; 7 bases agree with TRBD2. The germline CDR1 and CDR2 sequences are MDHEN and SYDVKM. This CDR3 spans 13 amino acids. V was clipped by 7 bases and J by 7 bases; unmatched bases: 9. Here the CDR3 DNA reads TGTGCCAGCACTCCACCGGCTAGCGGGACCCAGTACTTC. It is translated as CASTPPASGTQYF.

V gene TRBV7-3 combines with J gene TRBJ2-3; possible D gene TRBD2, 7 bases. Germline V lookup: CDR1 SGHTA, CDR2 FQGTGA. CDR3 length equals 16 residues. Between the trimmed V and J ends, which lost 8 bases and 2 bases, there was a span of 20 bases. CDR3 sequence: CASRVGGADLTDTQYF. Here the CDR3 DNA reads TGTGCCAGCCGCGTAGGGGGGGCCGACCTCACAGATACGCAGTATTTT.

The chain is built from TRBV28 and TRBJ2-3; D might be TRBD1 (5 bases). The germline V gene has CDR1 MDHEN and CDR2 SYDVKM. The CDR3 is 15 residues long. V was cut by 3 bases and J by 3 bases, with 13 bases left in between. In DNA form, the CDR3 reads TGTGCCAGCAGTTTTTCGGCAGGGTGGACAGATACGCAGTATTTT. Protein sequence: CASSFSAGWTDTQYF.

The chain joins TRBV11-2 to TRBJ2-3, with 7 bases matching TRBD1. The CDR3 loop spans 16 amino acids. Germline V gene sequence: CDR1 SGHAT, CDR2 FQNNGV. V lost 5 bases to trimming and J lost 0 bases; unmatched junction nucleotides: 8. CDR3 sequence reads: CASSLHRGGSTDTQYF. The DNA of the CDR3 is TGTGCCAGCAGCCTCCACAGGGGCGGGAGCACAGATACGCAGTATTTT.

The chain links TRBV5-1 to TRBJ2-3; possibly TRBD1 or TRBD2 for D (7 bases each). The V gene lost 1 base and the J gene lost 2 bases, with 20 bases spanning the gap. The germline V gene encodes CDR1 SGHRS and CDR2 YFSETQ. The CDR3 covers 18 residues. CDR3 bases: TGCGCCAGCAGCTTGCGCAGGGGGGGGCCGACCTACACAGATACGCAGTATTTT. This translates into CASSLRRGGPTYTDTQYF.